This TCR beta chain stems from a study of radiation and T cells in renal cell carcinoma. The time point: baseline pretreatment blood. Specified treatment: 15 Gy SBRT to primary tumor, nephrectomy 4 weeks later. TCRdb's copy holds only in-frame clones and misses some; the assay was immunoSEQ multiplex PCR. The table shows 150,000 or so clones, with roughly 84% occurring only once. The J segment lost 4 bases and the V segment lost 4 bases, leaving 4 bases of the junction unmatched. Germline loops: CDR1 SEHNR, CDR2 FQNEAQ (reference sequence). The CDR3 has 15 residues. This rearrangement joins TRBV7-9 to TRBJ2-1; TRBD2 agrees at 10 bases. The TCR originated in a woman in her forties or fifties with renal cell carcinoma. The source was blood, collected from a patient whose treatment included radiotherapy and nephrectomy. Written as DNA, the CDR3 is TGTGCCAGCAGCTCCGGGACTAGCGCGTACAATGAGCAGTTCTTC. Its translation is CASSSGTSAYNEQFF.